The rows below give T cell receptor beta chains drawn from one sample of a study of regulatory T cells in long-lasting Graves disease. Via MiXCR, TCRdb re-called the multiplex PCR reads, giving one row per CDR3 protein. The repertoire consists of around 450,000 distinct CDR3 sequences, with roughly a fifth occurring once and the leading ten covering over 6%. This material consisted of peripheral blood mononuclear cells (PBMCs), taken when the disease was refractory, from a patient treated with antithyroid drugs. All receptors derive from a female donor with Graves disease. CDR3s include the opening cysteine and the closing phenylalanine or tryptophan. D genes are given only for firm matches. Some rows mark clone size as missing; the rest say once, few, many or name a class of expanded clone.

CASSLRPSWQPQHF TGTGCCAGCAGTTTGAGACCTTCTTGGCAGCCCCAGCATTTT NA few TRBJ1-5 TRBV27
CASSLGPGRIYEQYF TGTGCCAGCAGCTTAGGGCCAGGGCGGATCTACGAGCAGTACTTC NA many TRBJ2-7 TRBV11-1
CASSLGDTNTEAFF TGTGCCAGCAGCTTAGGGGACACCAACACTGAAGCTTTCTTT NA many TRBJ1-1 TRBV11-1
CASSYYWGPSYEQYF TGTGCCAGCAGTTATTATTGGGGACCTTCCTACGAGCAGTACTTC NA few TRBJ2-7 TRBV6-5
CASSQAPTSGQPQHF TGTGCCAGCAGCCAGGCCCCGACTTCGGGGCAGCCCCAGCATTTT NA NA TRBJ1-5 TRBV3-1
CASSYGQGTETQYF TGTGCCAGCAGTTATGGTCAGGGGACAGAGACCCAGTACTTC NA many TRBJ2-5 TRBV6-5
CASSHRLAGRETQYF TGCGCCAGCAGCCACCGACTAGCCGGGCGGGAGACCCAGTACTTC TRBD2 once TRBJ2-5 TRBV4-1
CASSLTGGSLEAFF TGTGCCAGCAGTTTGACAGGGGGGAGTCTTGAAGCTTTCTTT TRBD1 once TRBJ1-1 TRBV28
CASSRQAASGYTF TGTGCCAGCAGTCGACAGGCAGCGAGCGGCTACACCTTC NA once TRBJ1-2 TRBV12-3/TRBV12-4
CSAEIYLDSFLNEQYF TGCAGTGCCGAAATATACCTCGACAGTTTTCTCAACGAGCAGTACTTC NA NA TRBJ2-7 TRBV20-1
CASRGLRDRPSELFF TGTGCCAGCAGGGGCCTGAGGGACAGGCCGTCCGAACTGTTTTTT TRBD1 few TRBJ1-4 TRBV6-1
CASRAGTGGHQPQHF TGTGCCAGTAGAGCCGGGACAGGGGGCCATCAGCCCCAGCATTTT TRBD1 NA TRBJ1-5 TRBV19
CASSLLRELAKNIQYF TGTGCCAGCAGCCTTCTCAGGGAACTTGCCAAAAACATTCAGTACTTC NA few TRBJ2-4 TRBV7-2
CAISDPGRPEGETQYF TGTGCCATCAGTGACCCCGGACGTCCTGAAGGGGAGACCCAGTACTTC NA few TRBJ2-5 TRBV10-3
CASSYWAGIGNQPQHF TGTGCCAGCAGTTACTGGGCGGGAATAGGCAATCAGCCCCAGCATTTT NA many TRBJ1-5 TRBV6-5
CASSPHTTLGNTIYF TGTGCCAGCAGTCCCCACACCACTCTGGGAAACACCATATATTTT NA many TRBJ1-3 TRBV2
CASSLGVQGGDGYTF TGTGCCAGCAGCTTAGGTGTCCAGGGCGGCGATGGCTACACCTTC NA many TRBJ1-2 TRBV11-2
CASFPSGTYSYEQYF TGTGCCAGCTTTCCCAGCGGGACCTACTCCTACGAGCAGTACTTC TRBD2 many TRBJ2-7 TRBV28
CASSDNRGAYNEQFF TGTGCCAGCAGTGATAACAGGGGGGCCTACAATGAGCAGTTCTTC TRBD1 NA TRBJ2-1 TRBV2
CASSENLADTQYF TGTGCCAGTAGCGAGAATTTGGCAGATACGCAGTATTTT NA NA TRBJ2-3 TRBV19
CASSIKLFRDRGYTF TGTGCCAGCAGTATCAAGCTATTCCGGGATAGGGGCTACACCTTC NA many TRBJ1-2 TRBV28
CAGSLAAGVIRETQYF TGTGCCGGCAGTTTAGCGGCGGGTGTTATCCGAGAGACCCAGTACTTC NA few TRBJ2-5 TRBV28
CASSRSRGGDSYNEQFF TGTGCCAGCAGCCGATCTCGGGGGGGAGACTCCTACAATGAGCAGTTCTTC TRBD2 few TRBJ2-1 TRBV12-3/TRBV12-4
CASSNHGEKLFF TGTGCCAGTAGTAACCACGGTGAAAAACTGTTTTTT NA NA TRBJ1-4 TRBV19
CASSPLGTSVYEQYF TGCGCCAGCAGCCCCCTCGGGACTAGCGTCTACGAGCAGTACTTC TRBD2 many TRBJ2-7 TRBV4-1
CASKPGGQSNYGYTF TGTGCCAGCAAACCAGGAGGCCAATCTAACTATGGCTACACCTTC NA many TRBJ1-2 TRBV2